This TCR beta chain appears in the sequencing data of a study of CD8 T cells in Susac syndrome (dated by TCRdb to between 2019 and 2020). Notes on the research overall: Of the Susac syndrome patients who were sequenced, roughly 8 were in clinical remission while more than five had clinically active disease. Susac syndrome patients were therapy-naive, on corticosteroids (some also receiving IVIg), or on IVIg alone at blood withdrawal. The study used repertoire sequencing to test whether antigen drove CD8+ T cell activation and differentiation in Susac syndrome. What the research found in general, with its limitations: The CD4+ T cell repertoire of patients with Susac syndrome showed no detectable clonal expansion. The number of individuals in the TCR sequencing and HLA analysis was acknowledged as relatively small.

High-throughput TCR beta sequencing profiled peripheral blood CD8+ and CD4+ T cells from healthy donors, Susac syndrome patients and multiple sclerosis patients. The Susac syndrome patients fulfilled recently defined diagnostic criteria for definite or probable disease. Bulk CD8+ and CD4+ T cells were purified magnetically by negative isolation, whereas CD8+ TEMRA cells were enriched by FACS. Blood was drawn into EDTA tubes, processed within 24 hours, and PBMCs were isolated by density gradient centrifugation. PBMCs destined for TCR sequencing were cryopreserved in liquid nitrogen and later thawed in a 37 °C water bath. Purity of sorted or isolated CD4+, CD8+ and CD8+ TEMRA cells was at least 90%. The germline V gene (reference sequence) sets CDR1 to DFQATT and CDR2 to SNEGSKA. Measured from the cysteine to the phenylalanine, the CDR3 is 13 residues long. This entry keeps only the CDR3 DNA: 39 bases, framed from base 1. V is clipped by 2 bases and J by 11 bases, and the sequence between their germline boundaries is 15 bases long.

Details on this clonotype: Its antigen target is currently unknown. No much larger clone is present one base from it, and per-base qualities are unavailable.

RNA was extracted with the RNeasy kit and 0.5 to 1 ug was reverse transcribed using random hexamers. TCR beta CDR3 regions were amplified with the immunoSEQ multiplex PCR assay covering 54 Vbeta and 13 Jbeta segments. PCR amplification bias was corrected using a synthetic template baseline for primer optimization and computational correction. As for the original processing: Reads were annotated to V, D and J genes per IMGT and analyzed with immunoSEQ Analyzer, keeping only productive sequences. Clonality was computed as one minus Shannon entropy normalized by log2 of the number of productive unique sequences. For each patient and control, public and private clones were evaluated among the 100 most prevalent clones. Susac-specific clones were defined as absent from healthy and MS cohorts, about 1,000 published viral clones and other ImmuneACCESS disease sequences. TCRdb redid the processing of the public reads, applying fastp at Q25 and MiXCR, and retained in-frame beta chains. Under each unique CDR3 protein, matching rows form one entry showing the most common genes and DNA. In this record, the V and J calls reflect TCRdb's handling and not the investigators' own analysis. This sample has 95,000 to 150,000 distinct CDR3 sequences in its table, and 96% of those were observed once. Approximately 0.15% of the sample is held by the ten biggest clonotypes.

The sequence is built from TRBV20-1 and TRBJ1-4, with the D segment identity uncertain. This receptor was taken from a human donor with Susac syndrome. Specimen: CD4+ T cells from PBMCs. The CDR3 protein is CSARNGRVPKLFF. The sequenced DNA is TGCAGTGCTAGAAATGGGCGGGTTCCGAAACTGTTTTTT.